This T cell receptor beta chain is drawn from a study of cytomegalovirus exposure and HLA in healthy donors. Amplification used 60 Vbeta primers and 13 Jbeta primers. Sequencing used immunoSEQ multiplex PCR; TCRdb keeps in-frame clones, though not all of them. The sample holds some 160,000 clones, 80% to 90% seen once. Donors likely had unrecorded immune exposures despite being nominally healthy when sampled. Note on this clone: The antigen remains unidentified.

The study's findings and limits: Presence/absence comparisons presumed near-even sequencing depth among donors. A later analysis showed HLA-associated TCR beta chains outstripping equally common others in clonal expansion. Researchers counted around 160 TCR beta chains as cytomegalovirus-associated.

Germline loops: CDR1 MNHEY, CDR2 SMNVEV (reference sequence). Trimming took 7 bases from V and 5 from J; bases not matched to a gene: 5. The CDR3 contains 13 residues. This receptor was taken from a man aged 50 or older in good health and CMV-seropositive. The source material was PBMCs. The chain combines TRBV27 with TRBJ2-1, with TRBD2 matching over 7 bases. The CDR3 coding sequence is TGTGCCAGCACCAGACTAGCAGACAATGAGCAGTTCTTC. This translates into CASTRLADNEQFF.